The 18 T cell receptor beta chains below all came from one sample that was sequenced in a study of regulatory T cells in long-lasting Graves disease. Investigators prepared the TCR beta libraries by applying iRepertoire HTBI primers and Arm-PCR of CDR3 regions. From the multiplex PCR reads, TCRdb called clonotypes with MiXCR, one entry per CDR3 protein. The sample holds around 340,000 distinct CDR3 sequences, about 20% seen once. Time point described: persistent/refractory GD, antithyroid drugs over 5 years with positive TRAb. Researchers made the TCR library from RNA that was extracted from PBMCs. The sequences come from peripheral blood mononuclear cells (PBMCs), collected when the disease was refractory, from a patient treated with antithyroid drugs. Every receptor here comes from a female donor with Graves disease.

This clonotype was detected once. V and J are TRBV20-1 and TRBJ1-1; a possible D gene is TRBD1 (5 bases). This CDR3 region has 14 residues. V shed 3 bases and J shed 3 bases, with 14 bases lying between them. The V gene's germline CDR1 is DFQATT and CDR2 SNEGSKA (reference sequence). CDR3 in DNA: TGCAGTGCTAGTGCGGGGGGGAGGGACACTGAAGCTTTCTTT. As protein: CSASAGGRDTEAFF.

The sample holds one count of this clonotype. A much larger clone differs from this one at a single base, so this may be a read error. The chain links TRBV6-1 to TRBJ2-7; D may match TRBD1 or TRBD2 (6 bases each). This CDR3 contains 14 residues. Per the germline V gene, CDR1 is MNHNS and CDR2 is SASEGT. CDR3: CASSDTRGAYGQYF. DNA for the CDR3: TGTGCCAGCAGTGATACAAGGGGGGCCTACGGGCAGTACTTC.

This clonotype was observed many times. This chain uses TRBV6-1 with TRBJ1-5; 8 nucleotides agree with TRBD1. J gave up 4 bases and V 2 bases, and 4 bases lay outside the gene matches. Germline CDR1 is MNHNS and CDR2 is SASEGT. The CDR3 has 15 amino acids. Here the CDR3 reads CASSESTGGNQPQHF. The CDR3 coding sequence is TGTGCCAGCAGTGAATCAACAGGGGGAAATCAGCCCCAGCATTTT.

The table lists this clonotype with many counts. V usage is TRBV5-6 and J usage is TRBJ1-2; possible D gene TRBD1, 6 bases. From germline, CDR1 is SGHDT and CDR2 YYEEEE. The CDR3 has 15 residues. The ends were cut back, 0 bases at V and 7 bases at J, with 16 bases in the middle. CDR3 coding DNA: TGTGCCAGCAGCTTGGAGAGGAACAGGGCTGGTGGCTACACCTTC. Residues: CASSLERNRAGGYTF. Full variable domain (remainder filled in from reference TRBV5-6 and TRBJ1-2): DAGVTQSPTHLIKTRGQQVTLRCSPKSGHDTVSWYQQALGQGPQFIFQYYEEEERQRGNFPDRFSGHQFPNYSSELNVNALLLGDSALYLCASSLERNRAGGYTFGSGTRLTVV.

Concerning this clonotype itself: A read error is possible here, since a much larger clone lies one base away. This rearrangement joins TRBV10-3 to TRBJ2-7; 8 bases are shared with TRBD1. The V segment lost 6 bases and the J segment 4 bases; nucleotides outside the gene matches: 5. Per the germline V gene, CDR1 is ENHRY and CDR2 is SYGVKD. CDR3 length equals 13 residues. The CDR3 DNA sequence: TGTGCCATCAGACGGGACAGGACTTACGAGCAGTACTTC. Translated, it gives CAIRRDRTYEQYF.

This clonotype was seen at least ten times. The gene calls are TRBV20-1 and TRBJ1-1; 7 bases fit TRBD1. CDR1 DFQATT and CDR2 SNEGSKA come from the germline V gene (reference sequence). This CDR3 has 14 residues. Unmatched junction bases numbered 11, after V lost 6 bases and J lost 4 bases. The CDR3 coding sequence is TGCAGTGCCCATGAGACAGGGCCGCTCACTGAAGCTTTCTTT. Protein product: CSAHETGPLTEAFF.

For this clonotype: A much more abundant neighbour one base away suggests this may be a read error. CDR3 protein: CASGTMDLKAYEQYF. The DNA of the CDR3 is TGTGCTAGTGGGACCATGGACCTAAAGGCCTACGAGCAGTACTTC. The chain couples TRBV12-5 to TRBJ2-7; D uncertain. V was shortened by 6 bases and J by 2 bases, with 17 bases between the two germline ends. The CDR3 loop spans 15 amino acids. Germline-derived CDR1 and CDR2 are LGHNT and FRNRAP.

In DNA, the CDR3 is TGTGCCAGTAGTCAGGACATCCCGGGAGGCTACACCTTC. The encoded protein is CASSQDIPGGYTF. J is TRBJ1-2 and V is TRBV19; weak D call: TRBD1 (5 bases). The V gene lost 5 bases and the J gene lost 8 bases, with 15 bases spanning the gap. Germline V lookup: CDR1 LNHDA, CDR2 SQIVND (reference sequence). This CDR3 contains 13 residues.

The DNA for the CDR3 is TGCGCCAGCAGCCAAGTGGGCAGGGGAAAAGAGACCCAGTACTTC. Translated: CASSQVGRGKETQYF. V is TRBV4-1 and J is TRBJ2-5; D may be TRBD1 (6 bases). This CDR3 contains 15 residues. Between the trimmed V and J ends, which lost 1 base and 3 bases, there was a span of 12 bases. The V gene's germline CDR1 is MGHRA and CDR2 YSYEKL.

This clonotype was detected many times. At one boundary the junction diverges from the germline segment, which might be a read error. V usage is TRBV12-3 or TRBV12-4 and J usage is TRBJ1-5, with a weak D call TRBD1 (5 bases). This CDR3 contains 16 residues. The CDR3 DNA is TGTGCCAGCAGTTTAACAGGTGGTTTGAGCAATCAGCCCCAACATTTT. This translates into CASSLTGGLSNQPQHF.

This clonotype was counted only a few times. V is TRBV28 and J is TRBJ1-5; D perhaps matches TRBD1 (5 bases). Germline V gene lookup returns CDR1 MDHEN and CDR2 SYDVKM. The CDR3 spans 17 residues. Between the trimmed V and J ends, which lost 5 bases and 3 bases, there was a span of 20 bases. CDR3 sequence: CASSTEGRDQNNQPQHF. The CDR3, as DNA: TGTGCCAGCAGTACCGAGGGCCGGGACCAAAACAATCAGCCCCAGCATTTT.

The chain couples TRBV6-1 to TRBJ1-6; 7 bases are a match to TRBD1. Germline CDR1 and CDR2: MNHNS and SASEGT. CDR3 length: 15 residues. The V gene end was trimmed by 6 bases and the J gene end by 5 bases; junction bases not matched to a gene: 7. DNA of the CDR3: TGTGCCAGCAGCTGGAGGGGGCTGGATAATTCACCCCTCCACTTT. As protein: CASSWRGLDNSPLHF.

This clonotype was recorded at least ten times. V and J are TRBV12-3 or TRBV12-4 and TRBJ2-7; TRBD2 matches 14 bases. The CDR3 consists of 14 residues. J was trimmed by 12 bases and V by 3 bases; bases with no gene match: 7. CDR3 bases: TGTGCCAGCAGTTTCGGGAGGACTAGCGGGAGGACGTACTTC. Amino acids: CASSFGRTSGRTYF.

The chain employs TRBV24-1 and TRBJ1-4; D is perhaps TRBD1 (5 bases). The CDR3 extends over 15 amino acids. V gave up 3 bases and J gave up 8 bases, with 15 bases separating them. Germline values: CDR1 KGHDR, CDR2 SFDVKD. The CDR3 protein is CATSDPRGGGEKLFF. Written as DNA, the CDR3 is TGTGCCACCAGTGATCCCCGCGGGGGTGGCGAAAAACTGTTTTTT.

This clonotype was seen a handful of times. This chain connects TRBV20-1 to TRBJ1-6; TRBD1 is a possible D gene (6 bases). Between the trimmed V and J ends, which lost 3 bases and 1 base, there was a span of 13 bases. The germline gives CDR1 DFQATT, CDR2 SNEGSKA (reference sequence). The CDR3 runs to 16 residues. The CDR3 reads CSARGYRESYNSPLHF. The CDR3 DNA follows: TGCAGTGCTAGGGGATACAGGGAGTCCTATAATTCACCCCTCCACTTT.

There are many counts of this clonotype. The V gene is TRBV5-1, the J gene TRBJ1-2, with a possible D match to TRBD1 (6 bases). Between the trimmed V and J ends, which lost 1 base and 4 bases, there was a span of 14 bases. Germline lookup yields CDR1 SGHRS and CDR2 YFSETQ. The CDR3 loop spans 15 amino acids. The CDR3 bases are TGCGCCAGCAGCTTGTTGGACAGTTCGAGCTATGGCTACACCTTC. Translated: CASSLLDSSSYGYTF.

This clonotype was counted many times. V gene TRBV20-1 combines with J gene TRBJ2-7, with 7 bases aligning to TRBD2. After removal of 2 bases from V and 2 bases from J, the junction contained 12 bases not matched to a gene. The CDR3 loop spans 16 amino acids. The germline V gene encodes CDR1 DFQATT and CDR2 SNEGSKA (reference sequence). This CDR3 reads CSARRSEASGAYEQYF. DNA for the CDR3: TGCAGTGCTAGAAGGTCCGAGGCTAGCGGAGCCTACGAGCAGTACTTC.

This clonotype was recorded many times. The CDR3 loop reads CASSPGSGSYTF. For the CDR3, the DNA is TGTGCCAGCTCACCAGGGTCGGGTAGCTACACCTTC. The gene calls are TRBV18 and TRBJ1-2; D remains unclear. The CDR3 spans 12 residues. Germline-derived CDR1 and CDR2 are KGHSH and LQKENI. V was clipped by 2 bases and J by 9 bases, with 10 bases between them.